A single sample is the source of the 20 T cell receptor beta chains below, sequenced in a study of T-cell reconstitution after alpha-beta-depleted transplantation in children. Unique molecular identifiers were incorporated during preparation of the TCRbeta library. TCRdb redid the calling of the PCR reads with MiXCR, one entry per CDR3 protein. The sample yields 250,000 to 300,000 distinct CDR3 sequences, roughly 9.1% seen once. The sequencing used PBMCs, collected before TCRalphabeta/CD19-depleted stem cell transplant. These receptors all stem from a boy under two years old with acute myeloid leukemia, due to receive a stem cell transplant.

This clonotype was seen at least ten times. The chain has TRBV7-3 and TRBJ2-3; 7 bases agree with TRBD1. The germline CDR1 and CDR2 sequences are SGHTA and FQGTGA. The CDR3 runs to 15 residues. V lost 5 bases and J lost 3; bases outside the gene matches: 8. CDR3 loop: CASSHNRGRTDTQYF. The CDR3 DNA is TGTGCCAGCAGCCACAACAGGGGTAGGACAGATACGCAGTATTTT. The full variable domain, with the rest looked up from reference TRBV7-3 and TRBJ2-3, is GAGVSQTPSNKVTEKGKYVELRCDPISGHTALYWYRQSLGQGPEFLIYFQGTGAADDSGLPNDRFFAVRPEGSVSTLKIQRTERGDSAVYLCASSHNRGRTDTQYFGPGTRLTVL.

This clonotype was seen many times. The chain joins TRBV7-9 to TRBJ2-7; D is perhaps TRBD1 (6 bases). Germline V gene sequence: CDR1 SEHNR, CDR2 FQNEAQ (reference sequence). V shed 4 bases and J shed 2 bases, with 18 bases lying between them. CDR3 length equals 16 residues. In nucleotides, the CDR3 is TGTGCCAGCAGCTCTCCTGAGACAGGCAGGGCCTACGAGCAGTACTTC. Protein: CASSSPETGRAYEQYF.

The chain uses TRBV5-1 and TRBJ1-2, with unresolved D. CDR1 and CDR2 (germline): SGHRS, YFSETQ. The V and J ends lost 4 bases and 3 bases respectively, with 13 bases between them. This CDR3 comprises 14 residues. CDR3 bases: TGCGCCAGCAGCCCACAGTCTTCCCACTATGGCTACACCTTC. Translated, it gives CASSPQSSHYGYTF.

This clonotype was observed a handful of times. This chain joins TRBV6-2 or TRBV6-3 and TRBJ2-2; 8 bases match TRBD2. CDR3 length equals 14 residues. The germline gives CDR1 MNHEY, CDR2 SVGEGT. The V segment lost 7 bases and the J segment 1 base; nucleotides outside the gene matches: 2. CDR3 in amino acids: CASTLAVNTGELFF. Here the CDR3 DNA reads TGTGCCAGCACACTAGCGGTGAACACCGGGGAGCTGTTTTTT.

At least ten counts were recorded for this clonotype. The chain combines TRBV9 with TRBJ2-7; 11 nucleotides align to TRBD2. The V gene's germline CDR1 is SGDLS and CDR2 YYNGEE. Losses at the gene ends were 3 bases for V and 7 bases for J; bases not matched to a gene: 12. CDR3 length equals 16 residues. The CDR3 sequence: CASSELPGLAVYEQYF. CDR3 sequence (DNA): TGTGCCAGCAGCGAGTTACCGGGACTAGCGGTTTATGAGCAGTACTTC.

This clonotype came up many times. The chain has TRBV20-1 and TRBJ2-3; D gene uncertain. Germline-derived CDR1 and CDR2 are DFQATT and SNEGSKA (reference sequence). V lost 0 bases and J lost 2, with 15 bases in between. CDR3 length: 16 amino acids. The CDR3 protein is CSARDEMVSYTDTQYF. CDR3 DNA: TGCAGTGCTAGAGACGAAATGGTGTCCTACACAGATACGCAGTATTTT.

The chain couples TRBV20-1 to TRBJ2-1; D gene ambiguous. The CDR3 length is 14 residues. V was pared by 1 base and J by 4 bases, with 11 bases between. CDR1 and CDR2 from the germline V gene are DFQATT and SNEGSKA (reference sequence). The CDR3 here is CSARGRVGYNEQFF. DNA of the CDR3: TGCAGTGCTAGAGGACGGGTGGGTTACAATGAGCAGTTCTTC.

To note about this clonotype: This may be a read error: a much more frequent sequence differs by one nucleotide. CDR3 region: CASSLFSSTGGIITEAFF. The DNA for the CDR3 is TGCGCCAGCAGCTTGTTTTCCTCGACAGGGGGGATAATCACTGAAGCTTTCTTT. The V and J genes are TRBV5-1 and TRBJ1-1; 9 bases fit TRBD1. V shed 1 base and J 4 bases; nucleotides not matched to a gene: 14. The CDR3 spans 18 residues. CDR1 and CDR2 (germline): SGHRS, YFSETQ.

This clonotype was seen repeatedly, ten times or more. V is TRBV4-1 and J is TRBJ2-2, with 8 bases identical to TRBD1. The germline gives CDR1 MGHRA, CDR2 YSYEKL. The CDR3 covers 17 residues. Losses at the gene ends were 1 base for V and 6 bases for J; bases not matched to a gene: 10. CDR3 sequence (DNA): TGCGCCAGCAGCCAAGGGTCAGGGGGCGTAGGTTCCGGGGAGCTGTTTTTT. Translated: CASSQGSGGVGSGELFF.

In its sample, this clonotype was seen many times. The rearrangement links TRBV3-1 to TRBJ2-1; D gene unclear. The CDR3 is 15 amino acids. With 3 bases removed from V and 1 base from J, the gap between germline ends came to 10 bases. The germline V gene encodes CDR1 LGHDT and CDR2 YNNKEL (reference sequence). The chain's CDR3 is CASSQDIPSYNEQFF. CDR3 in DNA: TGTGCCAGCAGCCAGGATATACCTTCCTACAATGAGCAGTTCTTC.

In its sample, this clonotype was seen many times. This chain links TRBV7-8 with TRBJ1-4; TRBD1 is a possible D gene (5 bases). Germline V gene lookup returns CDR1 SGHVS and CDR2 FQNEAQ. The CDR3 runs 15 residues. V dropped 5 bases and J dropped 8 bases, with 18 bases sitting between them. The CDR3 sequence: CASSNEGPQTEKLFF. The CDR3 DNA sequence: TGTGCCAGCAGCAATGAGGGACCCCAAACGGAAAAACTGTTTTTT.

At least ten counts were recorded for this clonotype. The chain combines TRBV5-5 with TRBJ2-7, with D possibly being TRBD1 (8 bases). Germline V gene data show CDR1 as SGHKS and CDR2 as YYEKEE (reference sequence). Trimming removed 2 bases at V and 3 bases at J, with 12 bases between. This CDR3 has 14 amino acids. This CDR3 is CASSFTGGDYEQYF. The CDR3 DNA reads TGTGCCAGCAGCTTCACAGGGGGGGACTACGAGCAGTACTTC. Looking up the rest from reference TRBV5-5 and TRBJ2-7 gives the full variable domain: DAGVTQSPTHLIKTRGQQVTLRCSPISGHKSVSWYQQVLGQGPQFIFQYYEKEERGRGNFPDRFSARQFPNYSSELNVNALLLGDSALYLCASSFTGGDYEQYFGPGTRLTVT.

This clonotype was observed at least ten times. This chain links TRBV5-1 with TRBJ2-3; possibly TRBD2 for D (6 bases). From germline, CDR1 is SGHRS and CDR2 YFSETQ. This CDR3 has 14 residues. Trimming cost V 4 bases and J 0 bases, with 9 bases left between them. The CDR3 DNA reads TGCGCCAGCAGCCCGGGGGTGAGCACAGATACGCAGTATTTT. Translating it yields CASSPGVSTDTQYF. The full variable domain, its missing parts supplied by reference TRBV5-1 and TRBJ2-3, is KAGVTQTPRYLIKTRGQQVTLSCSPISGHRSVSWYQQTPGQGLQFLFEYFSETQRNKGNFPGRFSGRQFSNSRSEMNVSTLELGDSALYLCASSPGVSTDTQYFGPGTRLTVL.

This clonotype has at least ten counts. The gene calls are TRBV20-1 and TRBJ2-1; weak D call: TRBD2 (5 bases). V lost 4 bases, J lost 8 bases, and 18 bases lay in between. The germline CDR1 and CDR2 sequences are DFQATT and SNEGSKA (reference sequence). The CDR3 loop spans 14 amino acids. The CDR3 nucleotides are TGCAGTGCTATTTTGTCTAGCAGATTTGATGAGCAGTTCTTC. This codes for CSAILSSRFDEQFF.

This clonotype has more than one count but fewer than ten. This chain joins TRBV7-3 and TRBJ2-2; D is undetermined. Germline V gives CDR1 SGHTA, CDR2 FQGTGA. The V end lost 2 bases, the J end lost 3 bases, and 7 bases lay between the germline ends. CDR3 length: 14 amino acids. Here the CDR3 reads CASSLYRYTGELFF. The CDR3 DNA reads TGTGCCAGCAGCTTATACAGATACACCGGGGAGCTGTTTTTT.

A few counts support this clonotype. This sequence joins TRBV2 and TRBJ2-7, with D perhaps matching TRBD1 (6 bases). There are 12 residues in the CDR3. Germline CDR1 is SNHLY and CDR2 is FYNNEI. The V and J ends lost 7 bases and 2 bases respectively, with 9 bases between them. CDR3 residues: CASIRGPYEQYF. The CDR3 region has the DNA TGTGCCAGCATCAGGGGCCCCTACGAGCAGTACTTC. Full variable domain (missing parts from reference TRBV2 and TRBJ2-7): EPEVTQTPSHQVTQMGQEVILRCVPISNHLYFYWYRQILGQKVEFLVSFYNNEISEKSEIFDDQFSVERPDGSNFTLKIRSTKLEDSAMYFCASIRGPYEQYFGPGTRLTVT.

This clonotype was recorded a few times. V and J are TRBV5-6 and TRBJ2-7; 10 bases match TRBD1. Germline assignment: CDR1 SGHDT and CDR2 YYEEEE. V shed 1 base, J shed 4 bases, and the junction held 11 bases outside the gene matches. The CDR3 totals 17 residues. The CDR3 here is CASSLPTAGTGAYEQYF. The CDR3 nucleotides are TGTGCCAGCAGCTTGCCAACCGCCGGGACAGGGGCATACGAGCAGTACTTC.

This clonotype appeared many times. The V and J genes are TRBV28 and TRBJ2-4; D is unresolved. With 10 bases removed from V and 3 bases from J, the gap between germline ends came to 10 bases. CDR1 is MDHEN, CDR2 SYDVKM, per germline. The CDR3 consists of 12 residues. The CDR3 reads CATRAGKNIQYF. The DNA of the CDR3 is TGTGCCACCCGGGCAGGCAAAAACATTCAGTACTTC. Looking up the rest from reference TRBV28 and TRBJ2-4 gives the full variable domain: DVKVTQSSRYLVKRTGEKVFLECVQDMDHENMFWYRQDPGLGLRLIYFSYDVKMKEKGDIPEGYSVSREKKERFSLILESASTNQTSMYLCATRAGKNIQYFGAGTRLSVL.

This clonotype occurred a few times. The rearrangement links TRBV7-9 to TRBJ2-6; D gene unclear. Trimming shortened V by 8 bases and J by 2 bases, and 7 bases separated the two germline ends. The CDR3 is 13 residues long. Germline V gene sequence: CDR1 SEHNR, CDR2 FQNEAQ (reference sequence). CDR3 DNA sequence: TGTGCCAGCCTCCCGCCTGGGGCCAACGTCCTGACTTTC. It specifies CASLPPGANVLTF. The full variable domain, rest sourced from reference TRBV7-9 and TRBJ2-6, is DTGVSQNPRHKITKRGQNVTFRCDPISEHNRLYWYRQTLGQGPEFLTYFQNEAQLEKSRLLSDRFSAERPKGSFSTLEIQRTEQGDSAMYLCASLPPGANVLTFGAGSRLTVL.

The table lists this clonotype with many counts. The J gene is TRBJ1-3, the V gene TRBV7-8; the D is unclear. The CDR3 contains 13 residues. From germline, CDR1 is SGHVS and CDR2 FQNEAQ. The V and J ends lost 4 bases and 4 bases respectively, with 8 bases between them. Written as DNA, the CDR3 is TGTGCCAGCAGCTACACCAGGGGAAACACCATATATTTT. This gives the protein CASSYTRGNTIYF.